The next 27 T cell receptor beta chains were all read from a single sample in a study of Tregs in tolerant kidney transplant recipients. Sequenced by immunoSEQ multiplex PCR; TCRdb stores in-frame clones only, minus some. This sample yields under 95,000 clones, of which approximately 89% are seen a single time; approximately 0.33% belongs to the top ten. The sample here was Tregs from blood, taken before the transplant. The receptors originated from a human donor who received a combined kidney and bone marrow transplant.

CDR3 protein: CASSDRVGYTF. For the CDR3, the DNA is TGTGCCAGCAGCGACAGGGTTGGCTACACCTTC. The chain has TRBV5-5 and TRBJ1-2; 7 nucleotides agree with TRBD1. Germline values: CDR1 SGHKS, CDR2 YYEKEE (reference sequence). CDR3 length equals 11 residues. The V and J ends lost 4 bases and 7 bases, in that order; junction bases with no gene match: 1.

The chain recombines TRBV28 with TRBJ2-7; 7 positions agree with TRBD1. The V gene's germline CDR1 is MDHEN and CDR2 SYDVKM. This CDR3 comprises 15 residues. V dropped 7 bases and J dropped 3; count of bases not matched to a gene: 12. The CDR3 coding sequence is TGTGCCAGCATCTCTACCAGGACAGGCGGCTACGAGCAGTACTTC. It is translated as CASISTRTGGYEQYF.

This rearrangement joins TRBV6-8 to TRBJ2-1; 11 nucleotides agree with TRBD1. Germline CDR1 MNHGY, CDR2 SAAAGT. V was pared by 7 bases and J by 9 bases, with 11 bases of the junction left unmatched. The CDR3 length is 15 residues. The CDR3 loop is CASTPDRGPSSEQFF. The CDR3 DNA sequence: TGTGCCAGCACCCCGGACAGGGGGCCTAGTAGTGAGCAGTTCTTC.

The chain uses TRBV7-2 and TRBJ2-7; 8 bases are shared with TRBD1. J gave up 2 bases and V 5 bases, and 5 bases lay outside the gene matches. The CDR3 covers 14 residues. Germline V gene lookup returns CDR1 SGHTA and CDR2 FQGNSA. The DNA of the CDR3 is TGTGCCAGCAGCCCTCGACAGGGGCCCTACGAGCAGTACTTC. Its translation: CASSPRQGPYEQYF. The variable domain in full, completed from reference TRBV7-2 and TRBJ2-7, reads GAGVSQSPSNKVTEKGKDVELRCDPISGHTALYWYRQSLGQGLEFLIYFQGNSAPDKSGLPSDRFSAERTGGSVSTLTIQRTQQEDSAVYLCASSPRQGPYEQYFGPGTRLTVT.

The CDR3, as DNA: TGTGCCAGCTCACCCGGGACAGGGCGAAATGAGCAGTTCTTC. This translates into CASSPGTGRNEQFF. V and J are TRBV18 and TRBJ2-1; 9 bases are a match to TRBD1. The germline V gene encodes CDR1 KGHSH and CDR2 LQKENI. Trimming at V came to 3 bases and at J to 7 bases, leaving 4 bases not matched to a gene. The CDR3 length is 14 residues.

CDR3 sequence reads: CASVKRIQVNEQFF. Written as DNA, the CDR3 is TGTGCCAGCGTAAAAAGGATACAGGTCAATGAGCAGTTCTTC. The chain uses TRBV28 and TRBJ2-1, with D perhaps matching TRBD1 (5 bases). CDR1 is MDHEN, CDR2 SYDVKM, per germline. The CDR3 has 14 residues. V dropped 8 bases and J dropped 6 bases, with 17 bases sitting between them.

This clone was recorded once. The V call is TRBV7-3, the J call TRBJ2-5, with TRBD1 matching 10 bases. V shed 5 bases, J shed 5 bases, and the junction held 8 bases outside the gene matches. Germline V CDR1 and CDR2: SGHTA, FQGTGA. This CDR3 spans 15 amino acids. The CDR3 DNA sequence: TGTGCCAGCAGCCTGGGACAGGGGAATTGGGAGACCCAGTACTTC. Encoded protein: CASSLGQGNWETQYF.

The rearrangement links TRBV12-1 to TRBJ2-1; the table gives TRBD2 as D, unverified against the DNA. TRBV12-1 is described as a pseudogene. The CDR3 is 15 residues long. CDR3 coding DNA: TGTGCCAGCGCACTAATGGGACTAGCGGGAGATGAGCAGTTCTTC. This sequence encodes CASALMGLAGDEQFF.

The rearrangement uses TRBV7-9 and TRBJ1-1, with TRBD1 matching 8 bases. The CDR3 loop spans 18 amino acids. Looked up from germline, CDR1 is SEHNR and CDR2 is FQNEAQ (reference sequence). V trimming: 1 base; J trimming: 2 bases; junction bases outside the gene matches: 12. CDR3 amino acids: CASSLDPGGVWRNTEAFF. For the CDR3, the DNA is TGTGCCAGCAGCTTAGACCCAGGGGGCGTCTGGAGAAACACTGAAGCTTTCTTT.

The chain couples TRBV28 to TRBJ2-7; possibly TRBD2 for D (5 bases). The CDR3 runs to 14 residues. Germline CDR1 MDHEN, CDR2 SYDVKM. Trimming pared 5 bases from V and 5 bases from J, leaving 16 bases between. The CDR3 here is CASSPAAGVNEQYF. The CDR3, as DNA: TGTGCCAGCAGTCCAGCCGCCGGGGTCAACGAGCAGTACTTC.

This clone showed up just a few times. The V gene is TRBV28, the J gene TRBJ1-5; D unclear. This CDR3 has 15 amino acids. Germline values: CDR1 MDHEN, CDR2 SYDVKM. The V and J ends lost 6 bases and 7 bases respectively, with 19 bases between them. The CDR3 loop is CASSPMWGTGQPQHF. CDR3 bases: TGTGCCAGCAGCCCAATGTGGGGAACCGGGCAGCCCCAGCATTTT.

The CDR3 DNA follows: TGTGCCAGCAGCTTAAATACAGTCTCCTACGAGCAGTACTTC. The encoded protein is CASSLNTVSYEQYF. The chain combines TRBV7-9 with TRBJ2-7; D is ambiguous. The V end was cut by 2 bases, the J end by 0 bases, with 8 bases between. Germline values: CDR1 SEHNR, CDR2 FQNEAQ (reference sequence). The CDR3 totals 14 residues. Based on the CDR3 plus reference TRBV7-9 and TRBJ2-7, the full variable domain is DTGVSQNPRHKITKRGQNVTFRCDPISEHNRLYWYRQTLGQGPEFLTYFQNEAQLEKSRLLSDRFSAERPKGSFSTLEIQRTEQGDSAMYLCASSLNTVSYEQYFGPGTRLTVT.

The CDR3 DNA is TGTGCCAGTAGTAAACTAGCGGAGTCCGCCAATGAGCAGTTCTTC. This codes for CASSKLAESANEQFF. This chain uses TRBV19 with TRBJ2-1; 8 bases fit TRBD2. The CDR3 has 15 amino acids. Germline CDR1 reads LNHDA; CDR2 reads SQIVND (reference sequence). Trimming cost V 4 bases and J 6 bases; bases outside gene matches: 8.

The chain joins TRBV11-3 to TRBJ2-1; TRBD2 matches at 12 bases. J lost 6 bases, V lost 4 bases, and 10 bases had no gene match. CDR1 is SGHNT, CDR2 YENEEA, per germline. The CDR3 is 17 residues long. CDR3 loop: CASSSPGSSGRANEQFF. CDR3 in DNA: TGTGCCAGCAGCTCCCCCGGATCTAGCGGGAGGGCCAATGAGCAGTTCTTC.

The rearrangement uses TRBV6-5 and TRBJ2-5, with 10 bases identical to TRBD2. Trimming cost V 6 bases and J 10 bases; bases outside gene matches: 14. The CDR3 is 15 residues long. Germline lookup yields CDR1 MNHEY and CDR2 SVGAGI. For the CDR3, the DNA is TGTGCCAGCAGACGACTAGCGGGCGGCCTGGGGGACCAGTACTTC. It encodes CASRRLAGGLGDQYF.

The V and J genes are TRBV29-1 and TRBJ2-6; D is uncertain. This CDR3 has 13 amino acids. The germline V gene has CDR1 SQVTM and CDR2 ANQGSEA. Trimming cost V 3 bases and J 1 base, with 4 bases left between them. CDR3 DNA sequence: TGCAGCGTTGACAGTTCTGGGGCCAACGTCCTGACTTTC. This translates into CSVDSSGANVLTF. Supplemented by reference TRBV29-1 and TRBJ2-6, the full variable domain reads SAVISQKPSRDICQRGTSLTIQCQVDSQVTMMFWYRQQPGQSLTLIATANQGSEATYESGFVIDKFPISRPNLTFSTLTVSNMSPEDSSIYLCSVDSSGANVLTFGAGSRLTVL.

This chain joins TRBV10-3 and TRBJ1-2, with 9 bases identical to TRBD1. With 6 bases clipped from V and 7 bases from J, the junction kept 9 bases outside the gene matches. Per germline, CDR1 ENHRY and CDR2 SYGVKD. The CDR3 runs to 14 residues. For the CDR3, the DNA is TGTGCCATCAGCCCGACAGGGGGGTCCGCTGGCTACACCTTC. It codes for CAISPTGGSAGYTF.

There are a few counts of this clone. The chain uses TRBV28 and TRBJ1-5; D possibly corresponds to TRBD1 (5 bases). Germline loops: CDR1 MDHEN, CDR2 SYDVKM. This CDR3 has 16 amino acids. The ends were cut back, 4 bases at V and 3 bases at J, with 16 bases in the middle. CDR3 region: CASSSPVGQNNQPQHF. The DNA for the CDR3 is TGTGCCAGCAGTTCCCCGGTGGGGCAGAACAATCAGCCCCAGCATTTT. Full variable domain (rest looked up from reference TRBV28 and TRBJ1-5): DVKVTQSSRYLVKRTGEKVFLECVQDMDHENMFWYRQDPGLGLRLIYFSYDVKMKEKGDIPEGYSVSREKKERFSLILESASTNQTSMYLCASSSPVGQNNQPQHFGDGTRLSIL.

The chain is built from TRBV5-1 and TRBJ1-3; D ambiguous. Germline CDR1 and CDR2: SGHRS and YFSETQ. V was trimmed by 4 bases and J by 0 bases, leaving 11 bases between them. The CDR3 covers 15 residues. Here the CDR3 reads CASSLLGSSGNTIYF. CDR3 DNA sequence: TGCGCCAGCAGCCTCTTAGGGAGCTCTGGAAACACCATATATTTT.

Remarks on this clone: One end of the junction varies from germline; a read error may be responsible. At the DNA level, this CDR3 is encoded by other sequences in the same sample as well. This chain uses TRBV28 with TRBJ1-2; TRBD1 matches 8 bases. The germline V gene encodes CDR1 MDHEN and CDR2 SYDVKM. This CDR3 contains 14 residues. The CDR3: CASSLRQGRYGYTF. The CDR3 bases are TGCGCCAGCAGTTTGAGACAGGGGCGCTATGGCTACACCTTC.

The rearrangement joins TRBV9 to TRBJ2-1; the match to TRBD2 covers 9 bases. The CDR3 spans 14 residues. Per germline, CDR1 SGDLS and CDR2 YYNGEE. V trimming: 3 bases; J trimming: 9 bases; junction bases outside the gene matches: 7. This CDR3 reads CASSETSGRGEQFF. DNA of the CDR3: TGTGCCAGCAGCGAAACTAGCGGGCGGGGTGAGCAGTTCTTC.

CDR3 sequence: CASSETGTGDEQYF. CDR3 sequence (DNA): TGTGCCAGCAGTGAAACCGGGACAGGGGACGAGCAGTACTTC. The chain combines TRBV6-1 with TRBJ2-7, with 10 bases matching TRBD1. The V and J ends lost 2 bases and 5 bases, in that order; junction bases with no gene match: 3. CDR1 is MNHNS, CDR2 SASEGT, per germline. CDR3 length: 14 residues.

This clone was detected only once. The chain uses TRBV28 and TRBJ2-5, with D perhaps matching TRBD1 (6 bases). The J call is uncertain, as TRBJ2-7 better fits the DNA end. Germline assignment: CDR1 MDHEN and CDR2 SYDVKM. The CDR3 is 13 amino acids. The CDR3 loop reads CASRSGAGDEQYF. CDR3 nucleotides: TGTGCCAGCAGATCAGGGGCCGGGGACGAGCAGTACTTC.

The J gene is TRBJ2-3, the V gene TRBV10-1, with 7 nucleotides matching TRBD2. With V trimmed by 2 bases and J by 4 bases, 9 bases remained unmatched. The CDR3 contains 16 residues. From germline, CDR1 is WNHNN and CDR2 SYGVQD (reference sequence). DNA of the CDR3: TGCGCCAGCAGTGAGGCGACTAGCCGGAGGGCAGATACGCAGTATTTT. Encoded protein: CASSEATSRRADTQYF.

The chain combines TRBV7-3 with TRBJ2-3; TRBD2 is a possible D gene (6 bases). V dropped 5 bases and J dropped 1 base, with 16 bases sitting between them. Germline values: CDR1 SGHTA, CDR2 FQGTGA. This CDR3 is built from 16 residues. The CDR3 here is CASSPSGGGGTDTQYF. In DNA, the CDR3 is TGTGCCAGCAGCCCATCTGGGGGAGGTGGCACAGATACGCAGTATTTT.

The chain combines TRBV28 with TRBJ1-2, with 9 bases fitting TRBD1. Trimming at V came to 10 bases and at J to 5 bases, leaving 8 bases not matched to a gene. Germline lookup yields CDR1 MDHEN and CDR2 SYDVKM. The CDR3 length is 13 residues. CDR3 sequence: CATQDRGIYGYTF. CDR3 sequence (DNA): TGTGCCACTCAGGACAGGGGAATTTATGGCTACACCTTC.

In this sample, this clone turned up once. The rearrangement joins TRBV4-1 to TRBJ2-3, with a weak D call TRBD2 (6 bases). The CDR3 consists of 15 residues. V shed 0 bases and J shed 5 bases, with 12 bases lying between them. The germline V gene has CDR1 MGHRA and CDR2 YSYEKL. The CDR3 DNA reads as TGCGCCAGCAGCCAAGATTGGCTAGCGCTAGATACGCAGTATTTT. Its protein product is CASSQDWLALDTQYF.